The clone carrying this T cell receptor beta chain has a single count. Authors' data handling: Estimates of nucleated cell counts were drawn from the amplification of reference gene primers. Sequenced by immunoSEQ multiplex PCR; TCRdb stores in-frame clones only, minus some. That table gives V, J and clone size, and the DNA gave D and trimming. The sample has 180,000 or so clones, roughly 80% seen once. Individuals aged about 18 to 89 years were recruited from approximately 24 US areas. This sample is drawn from a study of blood T cell repertoires in COVID-19. This TCR was sampled from a woman between 50 and 59 years old who had recovered from COVID-19. The sequenced material came from PBMCs or T cells enriched from blood (not recorded which).

The CDR3, as DNA: TGTGCCACCAGTCGCGGGGACACTGAAGCTTTCTTT. Its translation: CATSRGDTEAFF. The chain links TRBV24-1 to TRBJ1-1; D call uncertain. Trimming left V 6 bases short and J 3 bases short, with 7 bases between. Germline V gene sequence: CDR1 KGHDR, CDR2 SFDVKD. CDR3 length: 12 residues.